These 3 T cell receptor beta chains were all obtained from the same sample, sequenced in a study of blood T cell repertoires in COVID-19. Repertoires were generated with immunoSEQ multiplex PCR, while TCRdb's copy carries only in-frame clones and drops some. The profile covers some 200,000 clones, with around 83% appearing a single time and 1.3% taken by the ten largest. The sequencing input was PBMCs or T cells enriched from blood (not recorded which). The receptors originated from a woman aged 40 to 49 with acute COVID-19.

On this clone: A much bigger clone sits one base away, suggesting this may be a read error. This rearrangement joins TRBV3-1 (or the pseudogene TRBV3-2) to TRBJ1-3; D unclear. The V end lost 0 bases, the J end lost 0 bases, and 3 bases lay between the germline ends. Germline V gene lookup returns CDR1 LGHDT and CDR2 YNNKEL (reference sequence). This CDR3 is 14 amino acids long. The CDR3 protein is CASSQDSSGNTIYF. Written as DNA, the CDR3 is TGTGCCAGCAGCCAAGACAGCTCTGGAAACACCATATATTTT.

This clone was counted between two and nine times. The chain has TRBV10-3 and TRBJ1-2; D may be TRBD1 (5 bases). Trimming cost V 4 bases and J 6 bases, with 33 bases left between them. The CDR3 totals 20 residues. From germline, CDR1 is ENHRY and CDR2 SYGVKD. In DNA form, the CDR3 reads TGTGCCATCAGTGTCCCTACCCGTTACAAGCGGGGCTTGCTTATGAATGGCTACACCTTC. It codes for CAISVPTRYKRGLLMNGYTF.

The rearrangement uses TRBV7-3 and TRBJ1-3; maybe TRBD1 (5 bases). V lost 5 bases to trimming and J lost 0 bases, with 5 bases between them. Looked up from germline, CDR1 is SGHTA and CDR2 is FQGTGA. The CDR3 sequence is 13 residues long. CDR3 sequence: CASSTGSGNTIYF. The CDR3 region has the DNA TGTGCCAGCAGCACAGGCTCTGGAAACACCATATATTTT.